These T cell receptor beta chains were read from a single sample in a study of beta chain features in type 1 diabetes. Only in-frame clones appear in the TCRdb table, and some are missing; sequencing was by immunoSEQ multiplex PCR. The table shows around 350,000 clones, with around an eighth occurring only once. The specimen was naive CD4+ T cells from blood. The receptors shown here come from a man aged 18 to 35 in good health. Each CDR3 is given with its conserved first and last residue. A D gene is named only where the DNA matches it firmly. Expanded clones are given a class, and other clones once, few, many or no size at all.

D	J	V	size	DNA	CDR3
TRBD2	TRBJ2-1	TRBV5-4	-	TGTGCCAGCACCCACAACAGAAACGGGAGGGCCTGGAATGAGCAGTTCTTC	CASTHNRNGRAWNEQFF
-	TRBJ1-4	TRBV7-3	-	TGTGCCAGCAGCTTAAACGCAGGGGAGAATGAAAAACTGTTTTTT	CASSLNAGENEKLFF
-	TRBJ2-5	TRBV6-5	-	TGTGCCAGCAGCCCCAGGAGCGGGTATCGAGAGACCCAGTACTTC	CASSPRSGYRETQYF
-	TRBJ2-2	TRBV7-3	once	TGTGCCAGCAGCTTAATAGCGAACACCGGGGAGCTGTTTTTT	CASSLIANTGELFF
-	TRBJ1-6	TRBV4-2	few	TGTGCCAGCAGCCGACAGGATAATTCACCCCTCCACTTT	CASSRQDNSPLHF
-	TRBJ2-4	TRBV28	-	TGTGCCAGCATTGGGCAGGGAGCCAAAAACATTCAGTACTTC	CASIGQGAKNIQYF
TRBD2	TRBJ2-3	TRBV5-6	few	TGTGCCAGCACAGTAGCGGGGATATCAGATACGCAGTATTTT	CASTVAGISDTQYF
TRBD1	TRBJ1-2	TRBV29-1	-	TGCAGCGCAGAAATGGAGGTGACAGGGGATGGCTACACCTTC	CSAEMEVTGDGYTF
-	TRBJ2-2	TRBV5-1	-	TGCGCCAGCAGCTTAAGGACAGATCTCGGGGAGCTGTTTTTT	CASSLRTDLGELFF
TRBD2	TRBJ2-1	TRBV28	-	TGTGCCAGCAGTTTATTACTAGCGGGGGTAAATGAGCAGTTCTTC	CASSLLLAGVNEQFF
-	TRBJ2-3	TRBV30	few	TGTGCCTGGAGTGGAAACACAAAGGACATGTTCACAGATACGCAGTATTTT	CAWSGNTKDMFTDTQYF
TRBD1	TRBJ1-2	TRBV27	few	TGTGCCAGCAGGCGAGGGACAGAAAGTTCCCGGAATGGCTACACCTTC	CASRRGTESSRNGYTF
TRBD2	TRBJ2-1	TRBV9	few	TGTGCCAGCAGCTCGAGACTAGCGGCGGCCTACAATGAGCAGTTCTTC	CASSSRLAAAYNEQFF
-	TRBJ2-6	TRBV7-6	-	TGTGCCAGCAGCTTACCCCTTGTGGCGGGCACTGGGGCCAACGTCCTGACTTTC	CASSLPLVAGTGANVLTF
TRBD1	TRBJ2-7	TRBV6-1	few	TGTGCCAGCAGGACGACAGGGAATGCCTACGAGCAGTACTTC	CASRTTGNAYEQYF
TRBD1	TRBJ1-2	TRBV6-6	few	TGTGCCAGCAGGGAGGGGACAGGGTATGGCTACACCTTC	CASREGTGYGYTF
TRBD1	TRBJ2-7	TRBV7-3	-	TGTGCCAGCAGCTTGGGGACAGGGGATCACTACGAGCAGTACTTC	CASSLGTGDHYEQYF
-	TRBJ2-7	TRBV7-3	-	TGTGCCAGCAGCTTAGAGCCGGGTATTAGCGAGCAGTACTTC	CASSLEPGISEQYF
TRBD2	TRBJ2-2	TRBV7-8	-	TGTGCCAGCGGCAGCGGGGCGAACACCGGGGAGCTGTTTTTT	CASGSGANTGELFF
TRBD1	TRBJ2-7	TRBV7-9	few	TGTGCCAGCAGCTTAGCTCCGCCGGGACAGGGAACCTACGAGCAGTACTTC	CASSLAPPGQGTYEQYF
TRBD1	TRBJ2-2	TRBV7-3	-	TGTGCCAGCAGCTTAACGACCGGGACAGAGGCGGCCGGGGAGCTGTTTTTT	CASSLTTGTEAAGELFF
-	TRBJ1-5	TRBV6-5	-	TGTGCCAGCAGAGGGTCCAGGGACAATCAGCCCCAGCATTTT	CASRGSRDNQPQHF
TRBD1	TRBJ1-1	TRBV11-3	-	TGTGCCAGCAGCTCCGGGACAGGGGACAACACTGAAGCTTTCTTT	CASSSGTGDNTEAFF
-	TRBJ2-7	TRBV5-1	few	TGCGCCAGCAGCAAGACGGATCCTAGAGAGCAGTACTTC	CASSKTDPREQYF
TRBD1	TRBJ2-2	TRBV5-1	-	TGCGCCAGCAGGCCCCGACAGGGCAGGACCGGGGAGCTGTTTTTT	CASRPRQGRTGELFF
-	TRBJ2-1	TRBV4-1	-	TGCGCCAGCAGCCTGGGCCTCTACAATGAGCAGTTCTTC	CASSLGLYNEQFF